This TCR beta chain was documented in a study of control samples from healthy donors and cancer patients. The V end was cut by 6 bases, the J end by 6 bases, with 12 bases between. The CDR3 is 11 amino acids. Germline CDR1 and CDR2: DFQATT and SNEGSKA (reference sequence). Profiled with immunoSEQ multiplex PCR; TCRdb holds only in-frame clones, not every one. This sample has about 100,000 clones; 80% to 95% occur once, and the top ten carry around 8.2%. The sequencing input was blood. The chain uses TRBV20-1 and TRBJ2-7, with D possibly being TRBD2 (5 bases). The receptor was isolated from a man aged 18 to 29 in good health. CDR3 bases: TGCAGTGCAATCACTAGAAGCGAGCAGTACTTC. This translates into CSAITRSEQYF.